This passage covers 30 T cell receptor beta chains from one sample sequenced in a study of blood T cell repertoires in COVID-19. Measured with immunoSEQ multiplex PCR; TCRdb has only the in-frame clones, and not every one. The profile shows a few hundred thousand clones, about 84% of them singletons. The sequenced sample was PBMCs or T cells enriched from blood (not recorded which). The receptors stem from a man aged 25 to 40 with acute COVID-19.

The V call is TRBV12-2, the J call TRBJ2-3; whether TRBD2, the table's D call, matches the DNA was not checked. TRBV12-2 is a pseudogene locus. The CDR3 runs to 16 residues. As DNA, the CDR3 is TGTGCAAGTCGCTGTGAGGATAGCGGGATCACAGATACGCAGTATTTT. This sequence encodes CASRCEDSGITDTQYF.

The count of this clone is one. DNA for the CDR3: TGTGCCACCAAACGGTCGGACACTGAAGCTTTCTTT. This translates into CATKRSDTEAFF. V gene TRBV15 combines with J gene TRBJ1-1, with unresolved D. Trimming left V 7 bases short and J 3 bases short, with 9 bases between. The CDR3 consists of 12 residues. Germline V gene sequence: CDR1 LNHNV, CDR2 YYDKDF (reference sequence).

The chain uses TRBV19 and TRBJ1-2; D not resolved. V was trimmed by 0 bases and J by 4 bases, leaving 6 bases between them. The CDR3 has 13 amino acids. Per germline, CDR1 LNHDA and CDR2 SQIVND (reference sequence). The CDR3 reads CASSIDFSYGYTF. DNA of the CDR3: TGTGCCAGTAGTATAGATTTCTCCTATGGCTACACCTTC.

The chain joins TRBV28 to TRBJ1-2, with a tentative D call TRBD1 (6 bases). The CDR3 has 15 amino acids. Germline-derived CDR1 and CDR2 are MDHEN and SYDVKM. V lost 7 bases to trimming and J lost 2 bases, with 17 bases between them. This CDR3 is CASTPNWGPNYGYTF. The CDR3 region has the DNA TGTGCCAGCACCCCCAATTGGGGGCCCAACTATGGCTACACCTTC.

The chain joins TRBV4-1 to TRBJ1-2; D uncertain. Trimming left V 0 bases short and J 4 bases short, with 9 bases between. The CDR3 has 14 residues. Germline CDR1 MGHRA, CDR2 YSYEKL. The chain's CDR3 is CASSQDQNSYGYTF. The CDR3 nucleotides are TGCGCCAGCAGCCAAGATCAGAACAGCTATGGCTACACCTTC.

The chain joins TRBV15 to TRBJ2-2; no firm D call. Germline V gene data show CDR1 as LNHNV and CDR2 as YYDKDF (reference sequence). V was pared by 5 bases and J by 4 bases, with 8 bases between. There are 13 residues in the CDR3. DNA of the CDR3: TGTGCCACCAGCCTAGTGGGCACCGGGGAGCTGTTTTTT. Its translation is CATSLVGTGELFF.

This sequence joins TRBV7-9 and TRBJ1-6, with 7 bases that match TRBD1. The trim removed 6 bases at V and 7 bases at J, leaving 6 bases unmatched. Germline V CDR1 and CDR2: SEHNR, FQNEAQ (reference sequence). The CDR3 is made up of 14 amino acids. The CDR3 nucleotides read TGTGCCAGCAGTTCACTGACAGGGAATTCACCCCTCCACTTT. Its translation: CASSSLTGNSPLHF.

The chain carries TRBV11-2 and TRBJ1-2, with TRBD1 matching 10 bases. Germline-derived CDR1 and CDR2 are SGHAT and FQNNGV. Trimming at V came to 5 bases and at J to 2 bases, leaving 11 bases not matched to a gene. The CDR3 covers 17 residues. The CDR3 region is CASSIRRQGAMNYGYTF. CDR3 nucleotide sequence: TGTGCCAGCAGCATAAGGCGACAGGGGGCGATGAACTATGGCTACACCTTC.

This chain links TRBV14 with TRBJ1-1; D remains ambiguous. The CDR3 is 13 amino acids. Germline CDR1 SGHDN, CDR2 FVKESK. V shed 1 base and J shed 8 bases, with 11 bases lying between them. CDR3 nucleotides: TGTGCCAGCAGCCAAGTACAAGTCATGGAAGCTTTCTTT. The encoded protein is CASSQVQVMEAFF. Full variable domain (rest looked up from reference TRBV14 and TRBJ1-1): EAGVTQFPSHSVIEKGQTVTLRCDPISGHDNLYWYRRVMGKEIKFLLHFVKESKQDESGMPNNRFLAERTGGTYSTLKVQPAELEDSGVYFCASSQVQVMEAFFGQGTRLTVV.

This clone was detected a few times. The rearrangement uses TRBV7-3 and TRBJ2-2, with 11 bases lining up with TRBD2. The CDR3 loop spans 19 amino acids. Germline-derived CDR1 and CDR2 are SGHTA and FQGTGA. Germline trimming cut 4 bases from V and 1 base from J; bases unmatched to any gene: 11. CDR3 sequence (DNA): TGTGCCAGCAGCTCCCGAAACCTAGCGGGGGGAGGGAACACCGGGGAGCTGTTTTTT. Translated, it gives CASSSRNLAGGGNTGELFF.

This chain's CDR3 is CASSLQGTNEKLFF. Here the CDR3 DNA reads TGCGCCAGCAGCTTGCAGGGGACTAATGAAAAACTGTTTTTT. The V gene is TRBV5-1, the J gene TRBJ1-4; tentative D call: TRBD1 (6 bases). V shed 1 base and J shed 2 bases, with 6 bases lying between them. The germline CDR1 and CDR2 sequences are SGHRS and YFSETQ. CDR3 length: 14 residues. Full variable domain (missing parts from reference TRBV5-1 and TRBJ1-4): KAGVTQTPRYLIKTRGQQVTLSCSPISGHRSVSWYQQTPGQGLQFLFEYFSETQRNKGNFPGRFSGRQFSNSRSEMNVSTLELGDSALYLCASSLQGTNEKLFFGSGTQLSVL.

The CDR3 DNA reads TGTGCCGTAGTTGGGCATAGAGCATACGAGCAGTACTTC. This translates into CAVVGHRAYEQYF. This chain connects TRBV27 to TRBJ2-7; no definite D call. Trimming took off 11 bases at V and 4 bases at J, with 18 bases between the two ends. CDR1 and CDR2 (germline): MNHEY, SMNVEV (reference sequence). The CDR3 spans 13 residues.

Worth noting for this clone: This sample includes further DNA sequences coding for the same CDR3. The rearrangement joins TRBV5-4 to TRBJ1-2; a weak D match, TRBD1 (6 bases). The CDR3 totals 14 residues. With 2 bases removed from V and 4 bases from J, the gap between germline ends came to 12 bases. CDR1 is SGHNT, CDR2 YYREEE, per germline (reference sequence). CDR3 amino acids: CASSLETGLYGYTF. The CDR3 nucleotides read TGTGCCAGCAGCTTAGAGACAGGACTCTATGGCTACACCTTC.

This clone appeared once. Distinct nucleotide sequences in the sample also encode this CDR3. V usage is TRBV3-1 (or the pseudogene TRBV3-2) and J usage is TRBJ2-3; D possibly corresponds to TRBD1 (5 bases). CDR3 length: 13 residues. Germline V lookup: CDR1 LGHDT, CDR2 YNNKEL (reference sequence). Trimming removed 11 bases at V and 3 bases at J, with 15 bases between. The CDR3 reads CASRRQGTDTQYF. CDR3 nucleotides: TGTGCCTCGCGGCGGCAGGGAACAGATACGCAGTATTTT.

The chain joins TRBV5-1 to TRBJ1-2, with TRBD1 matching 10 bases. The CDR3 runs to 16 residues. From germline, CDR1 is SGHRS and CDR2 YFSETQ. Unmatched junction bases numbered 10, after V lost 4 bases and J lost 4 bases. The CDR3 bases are TGCGCCAGCAGCCCGGGACAGGGGATTTATAGCTATGGCTACACCTTC. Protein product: CASSPGQGIYSYGYTF.

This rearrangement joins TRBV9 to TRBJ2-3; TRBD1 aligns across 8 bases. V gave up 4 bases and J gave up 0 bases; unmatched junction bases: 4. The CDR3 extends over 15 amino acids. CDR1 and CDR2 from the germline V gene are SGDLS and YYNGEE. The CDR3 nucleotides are TGTGCCAGCAGCTCCCGACAGGGGAGCACAGATACGCAGTATTTT. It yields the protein CASSSRQGSTDTQYF.

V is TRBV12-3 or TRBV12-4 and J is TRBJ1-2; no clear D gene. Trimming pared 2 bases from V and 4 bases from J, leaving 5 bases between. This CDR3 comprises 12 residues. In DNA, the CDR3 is TGTGCCAGCAGTTTATCCAGCTATGGCTACACCTTC. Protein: CASSLSSYGYTF.

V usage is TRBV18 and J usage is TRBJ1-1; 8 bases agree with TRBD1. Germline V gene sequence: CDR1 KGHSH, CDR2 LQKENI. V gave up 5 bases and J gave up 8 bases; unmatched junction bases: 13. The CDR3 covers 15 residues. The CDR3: CASSLRQGPLLEAFF. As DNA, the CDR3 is TGTGCCAGCTCATTAAGACAGGGGCCTTTACTAGAAGCTTTCTTT.

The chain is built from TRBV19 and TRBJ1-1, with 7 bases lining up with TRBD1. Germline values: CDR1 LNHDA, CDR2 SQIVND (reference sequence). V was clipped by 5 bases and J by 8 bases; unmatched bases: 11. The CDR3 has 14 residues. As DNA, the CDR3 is TGTGCCAGTAGTGCGCTGGAGGGGGCGGGAGAAGCTTTCTTT. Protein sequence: CASSALEGAGEAFF.

For the CDR3, the DNA is TGTGCCAGCAGCGCGACTAGCGGGGCAGGCACAGATACGCAGTATTTT. The encoded protein is CASSATSGAGTDTQYF. The chain combines TRBV2 with TRBJ2-3, with 11 bases fitting TRBD2. Unmatched junction bases numbered 6, after V lost 6 bases and J lost 1 base. The CDR3 totals 16 residues. The V gene's germline CDR1 is SNHLY and CDR2 FYNNEI.

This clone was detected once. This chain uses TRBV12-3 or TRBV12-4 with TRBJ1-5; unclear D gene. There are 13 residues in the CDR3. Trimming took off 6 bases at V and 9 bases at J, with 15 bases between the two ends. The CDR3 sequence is CASSPSVVRPQHF. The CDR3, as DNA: TGTGCCAGCAGCCCCTCGGTGGTACGGCCCCAGCATTTT.

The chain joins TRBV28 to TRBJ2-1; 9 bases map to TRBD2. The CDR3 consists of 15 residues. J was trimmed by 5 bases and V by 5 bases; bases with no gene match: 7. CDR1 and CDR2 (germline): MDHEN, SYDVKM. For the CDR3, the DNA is TGTGCCAGCAGTCCACATAGCGGGGGCAACAATGAGCAGTTCTTC. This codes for CASSPHSGGNNEQFF.

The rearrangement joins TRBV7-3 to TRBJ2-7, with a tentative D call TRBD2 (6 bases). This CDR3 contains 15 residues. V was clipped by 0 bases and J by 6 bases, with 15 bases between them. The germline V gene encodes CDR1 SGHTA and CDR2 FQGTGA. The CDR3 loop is CASSLTVRGAGEQYF. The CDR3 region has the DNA TGTGCCAGCAGCTTAACGGTTCGGGGAGCGGGCGAGCAGTACTTC. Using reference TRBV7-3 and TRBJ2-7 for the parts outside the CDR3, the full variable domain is GAGVSQTPSNKVTEKGKYVELRCDPISGHTALYWYRQSLGQGPEFLIYFQGTGAADDSGLPNDRFFAVRPEGSVSTLKIQRTERGDSAVYLCASSLTVRGAGEQYFGPGTRLTVT.

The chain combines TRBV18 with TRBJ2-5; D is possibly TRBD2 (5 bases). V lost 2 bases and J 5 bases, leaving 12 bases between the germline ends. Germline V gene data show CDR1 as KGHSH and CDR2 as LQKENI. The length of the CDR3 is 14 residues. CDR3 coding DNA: TGTGCCAGCTCACCATCCGGGGTAGGGGAGACCCAGTACTTC. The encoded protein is CASSPSGVGETQYF.

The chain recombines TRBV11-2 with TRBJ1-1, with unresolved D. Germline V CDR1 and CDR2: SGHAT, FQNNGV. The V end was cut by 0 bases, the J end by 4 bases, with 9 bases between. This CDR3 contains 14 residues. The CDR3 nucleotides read TGTGCCAGCAGCTTAGAGACGGGGTCCACTGAAGCTTTCTTT. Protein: CASSLETGSTEAFF.

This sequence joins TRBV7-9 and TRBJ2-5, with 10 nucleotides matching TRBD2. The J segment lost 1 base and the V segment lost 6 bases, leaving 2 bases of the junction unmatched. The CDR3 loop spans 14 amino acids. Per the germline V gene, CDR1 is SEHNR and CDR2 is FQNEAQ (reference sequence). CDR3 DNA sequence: TGTGCCAGCAGTCGGACTAGCGGCCAAGAGACCCAGTACTTC. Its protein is CASSRTSGQETQYF.

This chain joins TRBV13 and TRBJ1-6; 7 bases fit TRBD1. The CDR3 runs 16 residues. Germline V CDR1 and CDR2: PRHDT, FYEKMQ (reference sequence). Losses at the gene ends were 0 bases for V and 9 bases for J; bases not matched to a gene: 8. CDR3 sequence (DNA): TGTGCCAGCAGCTTAGGTGGCAGGGGGTATGGTTCACCCCTCCACTTT. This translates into CASSLGGRGYGSPLHF. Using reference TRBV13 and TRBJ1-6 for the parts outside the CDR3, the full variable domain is AAGVIQSPRHLIKEKRETATLKCYPIPRHDTVYWYQQGPGQDPQFLISFYEKMQSDKGSIPDRFSAQQFSDYHSELNMSSLELGDSALYFCASSLGGRGYGSPLHFGNGTRLTVT.

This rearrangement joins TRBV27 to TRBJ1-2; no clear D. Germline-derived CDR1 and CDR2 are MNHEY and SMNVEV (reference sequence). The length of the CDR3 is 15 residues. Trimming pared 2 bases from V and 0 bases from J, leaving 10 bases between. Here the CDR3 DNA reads TGTGCCAGCAGTTTAACATACAGCCCTAACTATGGCTACACCTTC. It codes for CASSLTYSPNYGYTF.

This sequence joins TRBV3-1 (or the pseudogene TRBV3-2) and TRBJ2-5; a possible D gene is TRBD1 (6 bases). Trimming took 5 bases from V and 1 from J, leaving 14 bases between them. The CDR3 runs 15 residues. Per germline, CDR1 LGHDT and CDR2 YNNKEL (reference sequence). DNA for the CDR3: TGTGCCAGCAGCTCGCACGGACAGACCCAAGAGACCCAGTACTTC. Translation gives CASSSHGQTQETQYF.

Written as DNA, the CDR3 is TGCGCCAGCAGTGAGCGGGGGAATCAGCCCCAGCATTTT. Translated, it gives CASSERGNQPQHF. The V and J genes are TRBV10-2 and TRBJ1-5; D perhaps matches TRBD1 (5 bases). CDR1 WSHSY and CDR2 SAAADI come from the germline V gene. V lost 2 bases and J 4 bases, leaving 6 bases between the germline ends. The CDR3 extends over 13 amino acids.